Listed below are T cell receptor beta chains from one sample, sequenced in a study of CD8+CD57+ T cells in acquired aplastic anemia. TCRdb called the reads again in MiXCR, with one record for every CDR3 protein. The table has some 410,000 distinct CDR3 sequences, 65% to 80% seen once. The source material was sorted CD4+, CD8+, or CD8+CD57+ T cells (not recorded which) from PBMCs. All receptors come from a human donor in good health, serving as a control. The CDR3 runs from the conserved cysteine through the conserved F or W. Fields, in order: J gene, clone size, V gene, CDR3 protein. Size is omitted from some rows. Given values are once, few, many or a class for expanded clones.

J gene: TRBJ2-3
clone size: .
V gene: TRBV19
CDR3 protein: CASSNGGRTDTQYF

J gene: TRBJ1-2
clone size: .
V gene: TRBV7-7
CDR3 protein: CASSLGAGGDYGYTF

J gene: TRBJ1-3
clone size: once
V gene: TRBV5-1
CDR3 protein: CASSLGRTGRSGNTIYF

J gene: TRBJ2-5
clone size: many
V gene: TRBV20-1
CDR3 protein: CSAPIPSAGAETQYF

J gene: TRBJ2-1
clone size: .
V gene: TRBV12-5
CDR3 protein: CARSEGLTYNEQFF

J gene: TRBJ1-2
clone size: .
V gene: TRBV5-1
CDR3 protein: CASSSGTEVNYTF

J gene: TRBJ1-4
clone size: .
V gene: TRBV7-9
CDR3 protein: CASHRDRNPTNEKLFF

J gene: TRBJ2-5
clone size: many
V gene: TRBV20-1
CDR3 protein: CSVREETQYF

J gene: TRBJ1-4
clone size: .
V gene: TRBV24-1
CDR3 protein: CATRGTGEGEKLFF

J gene: TRBJ2-7
clone size: .
V gene: TRBV7-2
CDR3 protein: CASSLEQPLTQYFF

J gene: TRBJ1-6
clone size: .
V gene: TRBV7-2
CDR3 protein: CASSLAPARAEAFLHF

J gene: TRBJ2-1
clone size: .
V gene: TRBV5-4
CDR3 protein: CATGRDASSYNEQFF

J gene: TRBJ1-3
clone size: .
V gene: TRBV7-8
CDR3 protein: CASSLNGPFSGNTLYF

J gene: TRBJ1-5
clone size: once
V gene: TRBV11-2
CDR3 protein: CASARGQGSEQPQHF

J gene: TRBJ1-2
clone size: once
V gene: TRBV29-1
CDR3 protein: CSASGTRLYGYTF

J gene: TRBJ2-5
clone size: many
V gene: TRBV2
CDR3 protein: CASREDREGTQYF

J gene: TRBJ1-2
clone size: .
V gene: TRBV5-4
CDR3 protein: CASSARKAYGYTF

J gene: TRBJ2-6
clone size: .
V gene: TRBV29-1
CDR3 protein: CSVGAGTGANVLTF

J gene: TRBJ2-3
clone size: .
V gene: TRBV19
CDR3 protein: CASRRGRGGTDTQYF

J gene: TRBJ2-2
clone size: .
V gene: TRBV12-5
CDR3 protein: CASTADRGPTGELFF

J gene: TRBJ2-6
clone size: .
V gene: TRBV9
CDR3 protein: CASSGGSGANVLTF

J gene: TRBJ2-6
clone size: .
V gene: TRBV29-1
CDR3 protein: CSVGQGPNSGANVLTF

J gene: TRBJ2-7
clone size: .
V gene: TRBV25-1
CDR3 protein: CASSDRGVYEQYF

J gene: TRBJ1-1
clone size: many
V gene: TRBV5-1
CDR3 protein: CASSLPPRQGYMNTEAFF

J gene: TRBJ1-3
clone size: .
V gene: TRBV12-3/TRBV12-4
CDR3 protein: CASSLRQGSTIYF

J gene: TRBJ1-6
clone size: .
V gene: TRBV9
CDR3 protein: CASSLWGYNYELHF

J gene: TRBJ2-6
clone size: .
V gene: TRBV20-1
CDR3 protein: CSAITGAQYIEAF

J gene: TRBJ2-3
clone size: .
V gene: TRBV10-3
CDR3 protein: CAISESPRGGDAQYF

J gene: TRBJ2-3
clone size: .
V gene: TRBV14
CDR3 protein: CASSLDATHPKYF

J gene: TRBJ2-7
clone size: .
V gene: TRBV2
CDR3 protein: CASVTDRGVLYF

J gene: TRBJ1-5
clone size: .
V gene: TRBV15
CDR3 protein: CATSTSRDNQPQHF

J gene: TRBJ1-2
clone size: .
V gene: TRBV2
CDR3 protein: CARQETGYTF

J gene: TRBJ1-2
clone size: .
V gene: TRBV19
CDR3 protein: CASSNSRGYTF

J gene: TRBJ2-7
clone size: .
V gene: TRBV7-2
CDR3 protein: CASSGHGGGGNEQF

J gene: TRBJ1-5
clone size: many
V gene: TRBV2
CDR3 protein: CATQGLRNQPQHF

J gene: TRBJ2-7
clone size: many
V gene: TRBV5-1
CDR3 protein: CASSLTSGADEQYF

J gene: TRBJ1-2
clone size: many
V gene: TRBV3-1
CDR3 protein: CASSQDLVNGYTF

J gene: TRBJ2-1
clone size: many
V gene: TRBV3-1
CDR3 protein: CASSGLAGNEQFF

J gene: TRBJ2-7
clone size: many
V gene: TRBV3-1
CDR3 protein: CASSQDRVYYEQYF

J gene: TRBJ1-2
clone size: .
V gene: TRBV24-1
CDR3 protein: CASGIQNYGYTF

J gene: TRBJ2-1
clone size: many
V gene: TRBV7-8
CDR3 protein: CASSNGTGLSEQFF

J gene: TRBJ1-3
clone size: .
V gene: TRBV7-2
CDR3 protein: CASSLTGGTSGITIYF

J gene: TRBJ2-7
clone size: .
V gene: TRBV20-1
CDR3 protein: CSAKGGLAGWYEQYF

J gene: TRBJ1-2
clone size: once
V gene: TRBV15
CDR3 protein: CATSRVTGFGTGAGHTF

J gene: TRBJ1-5
clone size: .
V gene: TRBV9
CDR3 protein: CASSFGCGNQPQHF

J gene: TRBJ1-1
clone size: .
V gene: TRBV9
CDR3 protein: CASSVDGSTYEQFF

J gene: TRBJ2-6
clone size: .
V gene: TRBV29-1
CDR3 protein: CSVSGASSGANVLTF

J gene: TRBJ2-7
clone size: .
V gene: TRBV5-5
CDR3 protein: CASSHLPGQAHEQYF

J gene: TRBJ2-7
clone size: .
V gene: TRBV5-1
CDR3 protein: CASSCSGHGNF

J gene: TRBJ1-3
clone size: many
V gene: TRBV30
CDR3 protein: CAWSHTGTAGNTIYF

J gene: TRBJ2-7
clone size: .
V gene: TRBV20-1
CDR3 protein: CSTRPLGSSYEQYF